This entry features one T cell receptor (beta chain) sequence. Its specificity is not known. This sample is drawn from a study of CD8 T cells in Susac syndrome. The controls, all healthy donors, were matched for age and sex. TEMRA cells were enriched by FACS, while CD8+ and CD4+ T cells were obtained through a negative isolation that was performed magnetically. Reverse transcription of roughly 0.5 to 1 ug RNA was performed with random hexamers. Using its own MiXCR run on the immunoSEQ multiplex PCR reads, TCRdb lists one record per CDR3 protein. The sample consists of some 150,000 distinct CDR3 sequences, approximately 93% of them appearing once. Germline CDR1 and CDR2: LGHDT and YNNKEL (reference sequence). Trimming took 6 bases from V and 0 from J, leaving 6 bases between them. The CDR3 is 12 residues long. Study results and caveats: By the study's own acknowledgment, its TCR sequencing and HLA analysis included relatively few individuals.

Sequences were obtained from CD4+ T cells from PBMCs. The clonotype comes from a human donor in good health. The chain has TRBV3-1 and TRBJ2-7, with D unclear. The CDR3 region is CASSFSSYEQYF. Here the CDR3 DNA reads TGTGCCAGCAGTTTCAGCTCCTACGAGCAGTACTTC.